Shown below are 2 T cell receptor beta chains from a single sample sequenced in a study of shared clonotypes between healthy human individuals. Sequencing used immunoSEQ multiplex PCR; TCRdb keeps in-frame clones, though not all of them. The table has more than 1.2 million clones, just under 99% seen once. Sequenced material: naive CD4+ T cells sorted from blood. The subset was: CD45RA+ positively selected. The source of these receptors is a man aged 25 to 40 in good health.

As regards this clone: The same CDR3 is also encoded by other DNA sequences in this sample. This rearrangement joins TRBV7-9 to TRBJ2-7, with D unclear. Germline lookup yields CDR1 SEHNR and CDR2 FQNEAQ (reference sequence). With 1 base removed from V and 2 bases from J, the gap between germline ends came to 6 bases. CDR3 length equals 13 residues. The DNA of the CDR3 is TGTGCCAGCAGCTTAGACAGAACCTACGAGCAGTACTTC. Amino acids: CASSLDRTYEQYF.

CDR3 DNA: TGTGCCAGCAGGACTCCGGGACAACTCACAGATACGCAGTATTTT. Residues: CASRTPGQLTDTQYF. The chain carries TRBV11-2 and TRBJ2-3; tentative D call: TRBD1 (6 bases). The germline V gene has CDR1 SGHAT and CDR2 FQNNGV. There are 15 residues in the CDR3. V was shortened by 6 bases and J by 2 bases, with 15 bases between the two germline ends.